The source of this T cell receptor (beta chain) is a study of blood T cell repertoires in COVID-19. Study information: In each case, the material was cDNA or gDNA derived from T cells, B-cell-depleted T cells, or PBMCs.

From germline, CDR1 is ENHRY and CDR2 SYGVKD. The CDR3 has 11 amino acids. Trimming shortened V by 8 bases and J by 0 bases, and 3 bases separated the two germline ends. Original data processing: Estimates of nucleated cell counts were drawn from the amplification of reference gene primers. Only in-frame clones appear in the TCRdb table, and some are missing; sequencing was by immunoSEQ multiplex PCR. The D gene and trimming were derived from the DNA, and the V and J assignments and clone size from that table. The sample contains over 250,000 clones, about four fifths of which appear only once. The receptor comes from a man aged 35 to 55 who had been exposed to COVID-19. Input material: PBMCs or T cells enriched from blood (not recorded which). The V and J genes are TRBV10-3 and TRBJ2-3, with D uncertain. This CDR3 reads CAIRSTDTQYF. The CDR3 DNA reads TGTGCCATCCGGAGCACAGATACGCAGTATTTT.